The rows below give T cell receptor beta chains drawn from one sample of a study of shared clonotypes between healthy human individuals. Produced via immunoSEQ multiplex PCR; TCRdb's table is partial and in-frame only. The sample gives roughly 220,000 clones, 65% to 70% of which show up once; 11% is in the top ten. Sequencing used memory CD4+ T cells sorted from blood. The receptors stem from a young man in good health. Both conserved end residues are part of each CDR3. A D gene is named only where the DNA matches it firmly. Size is stated for part of the rows, as once, few or many counts, or as a class when the clone is expanded.

V	J	size	D	DNA	CDR3
TRBV29-1	TRBJ1-4	-	TRBD1	TGCAGCGTTTACGAACAGGGGAACAATGAAAAACTGTTTTTT	CSVYEQGNNEKLFF
TRBV15	TRBJ2-2	-	-	TGTGCCACCAGCAGAGGATGGGGGGAGGCCGGGGAGCTGTTTTTT	CATSRGWGEAGELFF
TRBV2	TRBJ2-4	-	-	TGTGCCAGCAGCCCGAGACAGGGGAGGGGTCAGTACTTC	CASSPRQGRGQYF
TRBV7-9	TRBJ1-1	once	-	TGTGCCAGCAGCCTACAGGAGAACACTGAAGCTTTCTTT	CASSLQENTEAFF
TRBV7-2	TRBJ1-1	few	-	TGTGCCAGCAGCTTATTGCTAACTGAAGCTTTCTTT	CASSLLLTEAFF
TRBV7-6	TRBJ2-5	-	-	TGTGCCAGCAGCCCTAGCCCAGCACAAGAGACCCAGTACTTC	CASSPSPAQETQYF
TRBV7-2	TRBJ2-7	few	-	TGTGCCAGCAGCTTAGACCTAGGTTCCTACGAGCAGTACTTC	CASSLDLGSYEQYF
TRBV25-1	TRBJ2-7	-	TRBD2	TGTGCCAGCAGTGAATATCTAAGGAGCGGGAGGGGTACCTACGAGCAGTACTTC	CASSEYLRSGRGTYEQYF
TRBV28	TRBJ2-5	many	-	TGTGCCAGCAGTCCAAATCGAGAGACCCAGTACTTC	CASSPNRETQYF
TRBV10-1	TRBJ2-2	many	TRBD2	TGCGCCAGCAGTGAAGGGTATGGGAGGGACACCGGGGAGCTGTTTTTT	CASSEGYGRDTGELFF
TRBV10-3	TRBJ2-7	-	-	TGTGCCACCCTGATGATGGGATCCCACGAGCAGTACTTC	CATLMMGSHEQYF
TRBV29-1	TRBJ2-3	many	-	TGCAGCGTTGTTAGGACAGATACGCAGTATTTT	CSVVRTDTQYF
TRBV19	TRBJ1-5	once	TRBD1	TGTGCCAGTAGCGAGAAGACAGGGGGGAATCAGCCCCAGCATTTT	CASSEKTGGNQPQHF
TRBV9	TRBJ1-2	few	-	TGTGCCAGCAGCGGGGGCCCCTCGGGTGGCTACACCTTC	CASSGGPSGGYTF
TRBV10-3	TRBJ2-2	-	TRBD2	TGTGCCATCAGTTACGGACTAGCGGGATACGGGGAGCTGTTTTTT	CAISYGLAGYGELFF
TRBV9	TRBJ1-1	-	-	TGTGCCAGCAGCCTTAAAGCAGCATCGCCAGGATTAGAAGCTTTCTTT	CASSLKAASPGLEAFF
TRBV29-1	TRBJ1-5	-	-	TGCAGCGTTGGAACGGGATTACATCAGCCCCAGCATTTT	CSVGTGLHQPQHF
TRBV11-2	TRBJ2-7	-	-	TGTGCCAGCAGTTACCGGGCTGACCGAATGGGTGAGCAGTACTTC	CASSYRADRMGEQYF
TRBV5-4	TRBJ1-4	-	-	TGTGCCAGCAGCTTAACAGGGACGGACGAAAAACTGTTTTTT	CASSLTGTDEKLFF
TRBV6-1	TRBJ2-7	few	TRBD2	TGTGCCAGCAGTGTTGAGCGGGGGGCCTGGGGATACGAGCAGTACTTC	CASSVERGAWGYEQYF
TRBV28	TRBJ1-5	-	-	TGTGCCAGCAGTTTAGTTCACGGCCTCAGGAGCAATCAGCCCCAGCATTTT	CASSLVHGLRSNQPQHF
TRBV10-3	TRBJ2-1	-	-	TGTGCCACCGCAACTAGTTCCAATGAGCAGTTCTTC	CATATSSNEQFF
TRBV19	TRBJ2-7	-	-	TGTGCCAGTAGTTTCCAGGGACCCAACGAGCAGTACTTC	CASSFQGPNEQYF
TRBV27	TRBJ2-3	-	-	TGTGCCAGCAGAAATATTCTAGAGGGCACTAGCACAGATACGCAGTATTTT	CASRNILEGTSTDTQYF
TRBV14	TRBJ2-1	-	TRBD2	TGTGCCAGCAGCCAAGTGAGACTAGCGGGAGGTGGGACCTACAATGAGCAGTTCTTC	CASSQVRLAGGGTYNEQFF
TRBV5-6	TRBJ2-5	-	-	TGTGCCAGCAGCGATTTTGCGGGTATGGGGGGACTAGAGACCCAGTACTTC	CASSDFAGMGGLETQYF
TRBV19	TRBJ2-1	-	-	TGTGCCAGTAGCTCTGACAGAAGGGCTGAGCAGTTCTTC	CASSSDRRAEQFF
TRBV18	TRBJ2-2	-	TRBD2	TGTGCCAGCTCACCACTGGGACTAGCGGGAGTACCCGGGGAGCTGTTTTTT	CASSPLGLAGVPGELFF
TRBV6-1	TRBJ1-5	-	TRBD1	TGTGCCAGCAGTGAGGGCAGGGGGGTCAATCAGCCCCAGCATTTT	CASSEGRGVNQPQHF
TRBV29-1	TRBJ2-7	-	TRBD1	TGCAGCGTTGGCCCAGGGGGCTTTTACGAGCAGTACTTC	CSVGPGGFYEQYF
TRBV14	TRBJ2-3	-	-	TGTGCCAGCAGCCAAGATCTTCTACAGCCAAACCGAAAACGCCATACGCAGTATTTT	CASSQDLLQPNRKRHTQYF
TRBV4-3	TRBJ2-7	-	-	TGCGCCAGCAGCCAAGATTGGCGGGTCTCCTACGAGCAGTACTTC	CASSQDWRVSYEQYF
TRBV18	TRBJ2-3	-	-	TGTGCCAGCTCCCACGAGGGCCTAAGGGATTTT	CASSHEGLRDF
TRBV7-8	TRBJ2-2	-	TRBD2	TGTGCCAGCAGCCCGGGACTAGCGGGTAGTCGGGAGCTGTTTTTT	CASSPGLAGSRELFF
TRBV1	TRBJ1-1	-	-	TGCACCAGCAGCCAAGATCCGGGCAGGTTGAACACTGAAGCTTTCTTT	CTSSQDPGRLNTEAFF
TRBV2	TRBJ2-3	-	-	TGTGCCGGCCAGAGACGAATCACAGATACGCAGTATTTT	CAGQRRITDTQYF
TRBV29-1	TRBJ1-5	-	TRBD1	TGCAGCGTTCAAAAAGGGACAGGGTCAAATCAGCCCCAGCATTTT	CSVQKGTGSNQPQHF
TRBV28	TRBJ2-7	-	-	TGTGCCAGCAGTTTAGGAGGGGCGCGCTCCTACGAGCAGTACTTC	CASSLGGARSYEQYF
TRBV10-3	TRBJ1-1	-	-	TGTGCCATCAGCATTGCAGGGGTGGGGGACACTGAAGCTTTCTTT	CAISIAGVGDTEAFF
TRBV21-1	TRBJ1-3	once	-	TGTGCCAGCGGACAGGGGGCAAGTGGAAACACCATATATTTT	CASGQGASGNTIYF
TRBV29-1	TRBJ2-7	-	-	TGCAGCGTTGACTTCCGGGACGAGCAGTACTTC	CSVDFRDEQYF
TRBV27	TRBJ1-5	-	TRBD1	TGTGCCAGCAGTTCGGAGACAGGGCGGGGCGGCAATCAGCCCCAGCATTTT	CASSSETGRGGNQPQHF
TRBV29-1	TRBJ2-6	few	-	TGCAGCGTTGAAGGGACGGAACGCTCTGGGGCCAACGTCCTGACTTTC	CSVEGTERSGANVLTF
TRBV7-3	TRBJ2-7	-	-	TGTGCCAGCAGCTTAGGAGGGGGCGAGCAGTACTTC	CASSLGGGEQYF
TRBV7-3	TRBJ2-1	few	-	TGTGCCAGCAGCTTAGGTGTTTTAGGGAAGCAGTTCTTC	CASSLGVLGKQFF
TRBV19	TRBJ2-1	few	TRBD2	TGTGCCAGCTCGGGCCCTCTGGTAGCTAGCGGGAGTCATGAGCAGTTCTTC	CASSGPLVASGSHEQFF
TRBV7-8	TRBJ2-3	-	-	TGTGCCAGCAGCTTAAGTAGGTTTCCTACAGATACGCAGTATTTT	CASSLSRFPTDTQYF
TRBV11-3	TRBJ2-1	-	-	TGTGCCAGCAGTATAAGGCTAGCCGGCTACAATGAGCAGTTCTTC	CASSIRLAGYNEQFF
TRBV5-1	TRBJ1-2	few	-	TGCGCCAGCAGCTTGGACGGAGGGGAGGGCTACACCTTC	CASSLDGGEGYTF
TRBV7-2	TRBJ1-1	-	-	TGTGCCAGCAGCTCGGGACGGCTGATGAACACTGAAGCTTTCTTT	CASSSGRLMNTEAFF